These 14 T cell receptor beta chains originate from one sample sequenced in a study of Graves' ophthalmopathy and Graves' hyperthyroidism. Transcripts of RNA were the source for amplifying TCR beta CDR3 regions. Second-round multiplex PCR came after first-round RT-PCR with HTBI primers. Via MiXCR, TCRdb re-called the multiplex PCR reads, giving one row per CDR3 protein. The table shows about 400,000 distinct CDR3 sequences, with around 18% occurring only once. The sequenced material came from peripheral blood. The receptors derive from a woman between 18 and 29 years old with Graves' ophthalmopathy.

This clonotype was counted many times. This sequence joins TRBV15 and TRBJ1-1, with D tentatively TRBD1 (5 bases). V lost 1 base and J 4 bases, leaving 13 bases between the germline ends. CDR1 is LNHNV, CDR2 YYDKDF, per germline (reference sequence). CDR3 length: 15 amino acids. DNA of the CDR3: TGTGCCACCAGCAGAGGAGGGGTCGGGAGCACTGAAGCTTTCTTT. Translating it yields CATSRGGVGSTEAFF.

In regard to this clonotype: A much larger clone differs by one base, so this may be a read error. V gene TRBV30 combines with J gene TRBJ1-2; a possible D gene is TRBD1 (5 bases). This CDR3 has 9 amino acids. CDR1 and CDR2 from the germline V gene are GTSNPN and SVGIG (reference sequence). This CDR3 is CAGGDGHTF. CDR3 nucleotide sequence: TGTGCGGGGGGAGATGGCCACACCTTC.

This clonotype came up many times. V gene TRBV6-6 combines with J gene TRBJ1-1; perhaps TRBD1 as D (5 bases). V dropped 0 bases and J dropped 0 bases, with 11 bases sitting between them. Germline CDR1 MNHNY, CDR2 SVGAGI (reference sequence). The CDR3 is made up of 16 amino acids. CDR3: CASSYSKGRMNTEAFF. CDR3 nucleotide sequence: TGTGCCAGCAGTTACTCGAAGGGACGGATGAACACTGAAGCTTTCTTT.

There are many counts of this clonotype. This chain joins TRBV12-3 or TRBV12-4 and TRBJ2-7; D tentatively reads TRBD1 or TRBD2 (5 bases each). V was pared by 6 bases and J by 2 bases, with 20 bases between. This CDR3 spans 16 amino acids. This chain's CDR3 is CASSPPGTGLTYEQYF. DNA for the CDR3: TGTGCCAGCAGCCCTCCGGGAACAGGATTGACCTACGAGCAGTACTTC.

This clonotype was detected a few times. Written as DNA, the CDR3 is TGTGCCAGCAGCGGCCTCGTCACGACCCAGTACTTC. It encodes CASSGLVTTQYF. The chain recombines TRBV6-1 with TRBJ2-5; D not certain. Trimming cost V 6 bases and J 7 bases, with 12 bases left between them. Germline V CDR1 and CDR2: MNHNS, SASEGT. The CDR3 spans 12 residues.

This clonotype was detected a few times. The rearrangement links TRBV7-9 to TRBJ2-4; weak D call: TRBD2 (5 bases). Germline V CDR1 and CDR2: SEHNR, FQNEAQ (reference sequence). The CDR3 has 16 amino acids. V dropped 5 bases and J dropped 0 bases, with 14 bases sitting between them. This chain's CDR3 is CASSLLEGLAKNIQYF. The CDR3 nucleotides read TGTGCCAGCAGCCTACTTGAGGGCCTAGCCAAAAACATTCAGTACTTC.

This clonotype was recorded at least ten times. J is TRBJ1-2 and V is TRBV5-5; 7 bases line up with TRBD1. The CDR3 totals 14 residues. CDR1 and CDR2 from the germline V gene are SGHKS and YYEKEE (reference sequence). V lost 1 base to trimming and J lost 4 bases; unmatched junction nucleotides: 4. The CDR3 DNA reads as TGTGCCAGCAGCTTGCCGGGACAGTTCTATGGCTACACCTTC. It yields the protein CASSLPGQFYGYTF.

In its sample, this clonotype was seen many times. This chain links TRBV28 with TRBJ1-5; D is uncertain. This CDR3 spans 19 amino acids. Germline loops: CDR1 MDHEN, CDR2 SYDVKM. Trimming cost V 2 bases and J 5 bases, with 25 bases left between them. Written as DNA, the CDR3 is TGTGCCAGCAGTTTACGACTGCCCGGACGGTGGCCTTGGGATCAGCCCCAGCATTTT. Protein: CASSLRLPGRWPWDQPQHF. The whole variable domain, filled in from reference TRBV28 and TRBJ1-5, reads DVKVTQSSRYLVKRTGEKVFLECVQDMDHENMFWYRQDPGLGLRLIYFSYDVKMKEKGDIPEGYSVSREKKERFSLILESASTNQTSMYLCASSLRLPGRWPWDQPQHFGDGTRLSIL.

The V and J genes are TRBV12-3 or TRBV12-4 and TRBJ2-5; D possibly corresponds to TRBD2 (6 bases). The CDR3 sequence is 15 residues long. Trimming left V 3 bases short and J 5 bases short, with 16 bases between. In DNA form, the CDR3 reads TGTGCCAGCAGTTTTTCAGGACAACGGGGGGAGACCCAGTACTTC. This translates into CASSFSGQRGETQYF.

This clonotype was seen at least ten times. In DNA form, the CDR3 reads TGTGCCAGCGTTGGACAGGGCAAACCAAGATACGAGCAGTACTTC. Residues: CASVGQGKPRYEQYF. The V and J genes are TRBV6-2 or TRBV6-3 and TRBJ2-7, with 8 bases aligning to TRBD1. The length of the CDR3 is 15 residues. The germline CDR1 and CDR2 sequences are MNHEY and SVGEGT. V gave up 8 bases and J gave up 4 bases; unmatched junction bases: 13.

Many counts were recorded for this clonotype. V and J are TRBV6-1 and TRBJ2-6, with D hard to call. Germline V gene sequence: CDR1 MNHNS, CDR2 SASEGT. This CDR3 has 13 amino acids. V lost 1 base and J 13 bases, leaving 11 bases between the germline ends. The CDR3 region has the DNA TGTGCCAGCAGTGAAGGACGACCACGGGTCCTGACTTTC. This sequence encodes CASSEGRPRVLTF.

This clonotype has a count of ten or more. The chain combines TRBV19 with TRBJ2-3; D is unresolved. There are 11 residues in the CDR3. Looked up from germline, CDR1 is LNHDA and CDR2 is SQIVND (reference sequence). Trimming cost V 10 bases and J 4 bases, with 9 bases left between them. The CDR3 protein is CATRQADTQYF. CDR3 nucleotide sequence: TGTGCCACCAGGCAAGCAGATACGCAGTATTTT.

This clonotype occurred many times. The chain combines TRBV9 with TRBJ2-5; 8 positions match TRBD2. CDR3 size: 15 residues. The germline CDR1 and CDR2 sequences are SGDLS and YYNGEE. The V and J ends lost 0 bases and 4 bases, in that order; junction bases with no gene match: 5. The CDR3 DNA sequence: TGTGCCAGCAGCGTAGGGGACGGGGGGGGAGAGACCCAGTACTTC. This translates into CASSVGDGGGETQYF.

This clonotype was observed at least ten times. The rearrangement joins TRBV30 to TRBJ1-1; D unresolved. The germline gives CDR1 GTSNPN, CDR2 SVGIG (reference sequence). The CDR3 extends over 11 amino acids. V lost 2 bases, J lost 4 bases, and 5 bases lay in between. The CDR3 bases are TGTGCCTGGAGTCGTTTCACTGAAGCTTTCTTT. This encodes CAWSRFTEAFF.